A single sample gave rise to the 3 T cell receptor beta chains below, sequenced in a study of neurological immune-mediated disorders. TCRdb ran MiXCR on the 5' RACE reads and lists one entry per CDR3 protein. The sample yields 25,000 to 30,000 distinct CDR3 sequences, 12% seen once. Sequences were obtained from PBMCs. The receptors shown here come from a man in his 60s in good health.

Many counts were recorded for this clonotype. The J gene is TRBJ1-5, the V gene TRBV5-1, with a tentative D call TRBD1 (5 bases). The CDR3 is 15 residues long. Germline V lookup: CDR1 SGHRS, CDR2 YFSETQ. Between the trimmed V and J ends, which lost 5 bases and 5 bases, there was a span of 17 bases. The CDR3 DNA reads TGCGCCAGCAGTCCGGGGCCGGAGGGGCATCAGCCCCAGCATTTT. It encodes CASSPGPEGHQPQHF.

In its sample, this clonotype was seen many times. V is TRBV29-1 and J is TRBJ2-2, with unresolved D. CDR1 is SQVTM, CDR2 ANQGSEA, per germline. V lost 4 bases and J lost 7, with 13 bases in between. The CDR3 is 13 amino acids. CDR3 DNA sequence: TGCAGCGTTGGATCTGTCTATGGCGGGGAGCTGTTTTTT. Protein: CSVGSVYGGELFF.

This clonotype was seen many times. V is TRBV5-1 and J is TRBJ2-7; the match to TRBD1 covers 7 bases. J gave up 3 bases and V 0 bases, and 9 bases lay outside the gene matches. The germline gives CDR1 SGHRS, CDR2 YFSETQ. This CDR3 region has 16 residues. CDR3 sequence (DNA): TGCGCCAGCAGCTTGGGGGACAGCTACTCATTCTACGAGCAGTACTTC. Protein: CASSLGDSYSFYEQYF.